This passage covers 11 T cell receptor beta chains from one sample sequenced in a study of blood T cell repertoires in COVID-19. Some clones are missing from TCRdb's copy, which holds only in-frame ones; the method was immunoSEQ multiplex PCR. The sample has tens of thousands of clones, roughly 86% seen once. Sequencing was carried out using peripheral blood. All receptors come from a woman older than 75 in a cohort sampled during active or convalescent COVID-19.

A remark on this clone: It is unclear where the CDR3 begins or ends on the DNA, so no DNA is shown, and the CDR3 is as TCRdb lists it. The V gene is TRBV19, the J gene TRBJ2-3; the D call TRBD1 from the table was never checked on the DNA. Per germline, CDR1 LNHDA and CDR2 SQIVND (reference sequence). The CDR3 is made up of 13 amino acids, end residues included. CDR3 loop: CASSILATDTQYF.

J is TRBJ2-1 and V is TRBV30, with TRBD2 as a possible D gene (5 bases). The V gene lost 2 bases and the J gene lost 0 bases, with 11 bases spanning the gap. Germline CDR1 is GTSNPN and CDR2 is SVGIG (reference sequence). The CDR3 runs to 15 residues. The CDR3 DNA is TGTGCCTGGAGTCTAAAAGGACTCTCCTACAATGAGCAGTTCTTC. Its translation: CAWSLKGLSYNEQFF.

This chain connects TRBV18 to TRBJ1-5, with D uncertain. The V end was cut by 8 bases, the J end by 3 bases, with 11 bases between. CDR1 KGHSH and CDR2 LQKENI come from the germline V gene. CDR3 length equals 13 residues. The CDR3 DNA is TGTGCCAGCCAGAGAGGAGACAATCAGCCCCAGCATTTT. It encodes CASQRGDNQPQHF.

The genes are TRBV3-1 (or the pseudogene TRBV3-2) and TRBJ2-2, with D perhaps matching TRBD1 (5 bases). Trimming took 0 bases from V and 6 from J, leaving 11 bases between them. Germline lookup yields CDR1 LGHDT and CDR2 YNNKEL (reference sequence). The CDR3 is made up of 15 amino acids. In DNA, the CDR3 is TGTGCCAGCAGCCAAGATGGGGCCTTTGCCGGGGAGCTGTTTTTT. It encodes CASSQDGAFAGELFF.

The chain employs TRBV7-8 and TRBJ1-5; 9 bases align to TRBD1. The CDR3 totals 15 residues. Germline V CDR1 and CDR2: SGHVS, FQNEAQ. Trimming at V came to 5 bases and at J to 6 bases, leaving 8 bases not matched to a gene. The DNA for the CDR3 is TGTGCCAGCAGCACAAACAGGGGGCTAAGTCAGCCCCAGCATTTT. It specifies CASSTNRGLSQPQHF.

J is TRBJ2-3 and V is TRBV18; 9 bases line up with TRBD2. The CDR3 consists of 15 residues. The germline gives CDR1 KGHSH, CDR2 LQKENI. V lost 0 bases, J lost 7 bases, and 5 bases stayed unmatched. CDR3 sequence reads: CASSPPAAGGYTQYF. The CDR3 nucleotides are TGTGCCAGCTCACCACCGGCAGCGGGAGGTTATACGCAGTATTTT.

The genes are TRBV27 and TRBJ1-6; D is ambiguous. Between the trimmed V and J ends, which lost 1 base and 11 bases, there was a span of 12 bases. In germline, CDR1 is MNHEY, CDR2 SMNVEV (reference sequence). This CDR3 is built from 14 residues. The CDR3 DNA sequence: TGTGCCAGCAGTTTATGGCTCTCCCATCCACCCCTCCACTTT. Translated: CASSLWLSHPPLHF.

The gene calls are TRBV29-1 and TRBJ1-3, with D tentatively TRBD1 (6 bases). With 5 bases removed from V and 0 bases from J, the gap between germline ends came to 26 bases. This CDR3 spans 19 amino acids. Germline CDR1 is SQVTM and CDR2 is ANQGSEA. CDR3 amino acids: CSVKRGKPVRSRSGNTIYF. CDR3 in DNA: TGCAGCGTTAAAAGGGGGAAGCCGGTGAGGTCCCGCTCTGGAAACACCATATATTTT.

This clone was seen a few times. The J gene is TRBJ2-7, the V gene TRBV11-2; a weak D match, TRBD1 (6 bases). This CDR3 is 13 amino acids long. Germline assignment: CDR1 SGHAT and CDR2 FQNNGV. V was trimmed by 0 bases and J by 4 bases, leaving 7 bases between them. DNA for the CDR3: TGTGCCAGCAGCTTAGAGAGGGGGTACGAGCAGTACGTC. This codes for CASSLERGYEQYV.

In this sample, this clone turned up once. V is TRBV19 and J is TRBJ2-2; 11 positions match TRBD1. Germline V gene data show CDR1 as LNHDA and CDR2 as SQIVND (reference sequence). The CDR3 is 14 residues long. Unmatched junction bases numbered 6, after V lost 9 bases and J lost 6 bases. The CDR3 sequence is CASRDRGASGELFF. The CDR3 DNA reads TGTGCCAGCCGGGACAGGGGGGCATCCGGGGAGCTGTTTTTT.

The V and J genes are TRBV7-9 and TRBJ2-7; D not resolved. Germline assignment: CDR1 SEHNR and CDR2 FQNEAQ (reference sequence). Deletions cut 6 bases from V and 1 base from J, with 10 bases between. The CDR3 runs to 13 residues. CDR3 region: CASRPAQSYEQYF. CDR3 bases: TGTGCCAGCAGACCGGCACAGTCCTACGAGCAGTACTTC. Supplemented by reference TRBV7-9 and TRBJ2-7, the full variable domain reads DTGVSQNPRHKITKRGQNVTFRCDPISEHNRLYWYRQTLGQGPEFLTYFQNEAQLEKSRLLSDRFSAERPKGSFSTLEIQRTEQGDSAMYLCASRPAQSYEQYFGPGTRLTVT.